This is a list of T cell receptor beta chains from one sample in a study of blood T cell repertoires in COVID-19. Only in-frame clones appear in the TCRdb table, and some are missing; sequencing was by immunoSEQ multiplex PCR. The sample has just over 250,000 clones; about 87% are singletons. The sample comprised peripheral blood. These receptors all come from a woman aged 50 to 65 with acute or convalescent COVID-19. The conserved cysteine and the conserved F or W are not part of the CDR3 here. The order of the fields is J gene, clone size, V gene, CDR3 protein. Expanded clones get a size class; other rows say once, few or many, or leave the size out.

TRBJ2-1,.,TRBV7-2,ASTPRNRNYNEQF
TRBJ2-1,.,TRBV4-1,ASSQDTVVEF
TRBJ2-2,.,TRBV6-5,ASSPTRGSGELF
TRBJ1-2,.,TRBV28,ASRSPRVSYGYT
TRBJ2-1,.,TRBV7-6,ASSPLAGPYNEQF
TRBJ2-7,.,TRBV7-2,ASSLAQYPGSSYEQY
TRBJ2-3,.,TRBV30,AWSEGLSDTQY
TRBJ2-5,once,TRBV5-1,ASSLAGGETQY
TRBJ1-2,.,TRBV2,ASSREEDYGYT
TRBJ2-2,few,TRBV2,ASSKSSGPNTGELF
TRBJ1-1,.,TRBV29-1,SVKGQVNTEAF
TRBJ2-7,few,TRBV6-5,ASWTSGRSSYEQY
TRBJ2-4,.,TRBV5-1,ASRFHPGTSGRETKNIQY
TRBJ1-3,.,TRBV7-2,ASSPRQVLSGNTIY
TRBJ1-2,once,TRBV3-1/TRBV3-2,ASSQDSQTGGYT
TRBJ1-5,.,TRBV28,ASGGTGGLAQPQH
TRBJ2-2,.,TRBV5-1,ASSLLAGGHGELF
TRBJ1-4,.,TRBV2,ASSQETGWIEKLF
TRBJ1-2,.,TRBV30,AWSLLRGDGYT
TRBJ1-5,once,TRBV7-9,ASTIDGDQPQH
TRBJ2-7,.,TRBV18,ASSPLGGSDEQY
TRBJ1-4,.,TRBV4-2,ASSQDQRTTNEKLF
TRBJ2-5,.,TRBV10-3,AISELEAQETQY
TRBJ2-1,.,TRBV10-3,AISPSGFNEQF
TRBJ2-7,.,TRBV5-6,ASSWAGFYEQY
TRBJ2-1,.,TRBV5-1,ASSGSSGTSYNEQF
TRBJ2-7,.,TRBV4-1,ASSQDQMARGRLAAYEQY
TRBJ2-7,.,TRBV6-5,ASKSRDNSYEQY
TRBJ2-1,.,TRBV5-1,ASSTRHLSGRDYNEQF
TRBJ1-6,few,TRBV20-1,SASRLH
TRBJ1-2,.,TRBV30,AWWDRENYGYT
TRBJ1-2,.,TRBV4-3,ASSQAPGQSFYGYT
TRBJ2-5,.,TRBV11-1,ASSLREGSRKETQY
TRBJ1-1,.,TRBV4-3,ASSQGEVNTEAF
TRBJ1-3,.,TRBV11-2,ASSLRQGAVTSGNTIY
TRBJ2-3,.,TRBV4-3,ASSQDRGGGTDTQY
TRBJ1-5,once,TRBV27,ASSPWAGDRGSNQPQH
TRBJ1-1,.,TRBV5-5,ASSFGQAGDEAF
TRBJ2-7,.,TRBV7-9,ASSLGLAEYEQY
TRBJ2-1,.,TRBV7-9,ASSRQGFSEQF
TRBJ1-5,.,TRBV24-1,ATSEIGQHQPQH
TRBJ1-2,.,TRBV13,ASSFLLGGGFGYT
TRBJ1-6,.,TRBV11-2,ASSLDGYSPLH
TRBJ2-5,.,TRBV13,ASSLALARGETQY
TRBJ1-6,few,TRBV5-1,ASSGGPNSPLH
TRBJ2-7,.,TRBV5-1,ASREVLTYEQY
TRBJ2-7,.,TRBV6-1,ASSERTGGVGDEQY
TRBJ2-7,.,TRBV28,ASSLPGAASYEQY
TRBJ2-7,.,TRBV14,ASSQNPAYEQY
TRBJ2-7,.,TRBV5-1,ASGSGQGSSYEQY